This T cell receptor (beta chain) stems from a study of T cell clusters in autoimmune cytopenias. Study as a whole: Healthy control donors averaged roughly 56 years of age, with a median of around 60 years.

CDR3 length: 15 amino acids. In germline, CDR1 is LNHDA, CDR2 SQIVND (reference sequence). TRB was amplified from around 0.25 ug of peripheral blood genomic DNA per sample. This clonotype is deemed medium-sized by its frequency. TRB was amplified by touch-down multiplex PCR, primer pools A and B combined. TCRdb reanalyzed the multiplex PCR reads, giving one entry per CDR3 protein sequence and no DNA. Recorded for this sample: around 5,400 distinct CDR3 sequences. These data also formed part of another study, on T cell repertoires in aging, cancer and after chemotherapy. In that study: Roughly 10 million TCR reads made up the full dataset. Rebound thymic output was suggested by rising median generation probability during chemotherapy in each cancer cohort.

V usage is TRBV19 and J usage is TRBJ2-3; the TCRdb D gene call, TRBD1, has no DNA to confirm it. The clonotype was recovered from a human donor in good health. The sequenced material came from peripheral blood. CDR3: CASSTPGQGSDTQYF.